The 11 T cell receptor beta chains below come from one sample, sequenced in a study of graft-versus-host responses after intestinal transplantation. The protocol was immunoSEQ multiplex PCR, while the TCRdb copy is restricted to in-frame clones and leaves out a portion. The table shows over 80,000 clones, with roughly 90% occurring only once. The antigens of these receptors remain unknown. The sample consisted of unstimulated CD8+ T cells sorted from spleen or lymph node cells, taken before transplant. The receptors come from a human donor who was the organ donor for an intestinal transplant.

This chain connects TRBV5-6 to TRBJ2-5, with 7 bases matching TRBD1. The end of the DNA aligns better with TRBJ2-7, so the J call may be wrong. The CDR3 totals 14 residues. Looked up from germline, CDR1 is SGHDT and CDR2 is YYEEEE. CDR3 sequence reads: CASSFGQVPYEQYF. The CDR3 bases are TGTGCCAGCAGCTTCGGACAGGTTCCCTACGAGCAGTACTTC.

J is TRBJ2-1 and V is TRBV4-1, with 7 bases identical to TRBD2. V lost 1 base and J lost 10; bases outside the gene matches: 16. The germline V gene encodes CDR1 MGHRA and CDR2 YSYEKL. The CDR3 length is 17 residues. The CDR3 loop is CASSQVYLRLAGWEQFF. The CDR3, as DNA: TGCGCCAGCAGCCAAGTCTACCTGAGACTAGCTGGGTGGGAGCAGTTCTTC.

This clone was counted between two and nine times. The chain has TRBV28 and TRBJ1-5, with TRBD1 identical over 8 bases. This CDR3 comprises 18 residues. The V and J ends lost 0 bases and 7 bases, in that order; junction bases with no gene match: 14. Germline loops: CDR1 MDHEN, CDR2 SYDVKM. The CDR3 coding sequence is TGTGCCAGCAGTTTATGGATCGGGCTACCCAGGGGGCAACAGCCCCAGCATTTT. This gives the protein CASSLWIGLPRGQQPQHF.

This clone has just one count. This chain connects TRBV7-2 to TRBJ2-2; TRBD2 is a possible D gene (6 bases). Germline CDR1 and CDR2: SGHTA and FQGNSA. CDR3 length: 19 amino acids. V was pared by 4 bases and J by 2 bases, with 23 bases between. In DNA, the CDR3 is TGTGCCAGCAGCTCGTTAGCAGGGTGGGCAGGACTAAACACCGGGGAGCTGTTTTTT. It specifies CASSSLAGWAGLNTGELFF.

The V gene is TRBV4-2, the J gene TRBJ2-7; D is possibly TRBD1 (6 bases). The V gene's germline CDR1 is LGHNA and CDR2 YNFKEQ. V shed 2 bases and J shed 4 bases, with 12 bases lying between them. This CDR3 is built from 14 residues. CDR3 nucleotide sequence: TGTGCCAGCAGCCAAATACAGGGTGCGTACGAGCAGTACTTC. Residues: CASSQIQGAYEQYF.

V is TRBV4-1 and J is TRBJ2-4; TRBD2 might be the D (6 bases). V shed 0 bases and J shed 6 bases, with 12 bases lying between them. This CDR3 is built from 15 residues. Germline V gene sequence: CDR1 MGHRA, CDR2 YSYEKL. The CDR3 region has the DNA TGCGCCAGCAGCCAAGAAGGAGGGCTCGGAAACATTCAGTACTTC. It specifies CASSQEGGLGNIQYF.

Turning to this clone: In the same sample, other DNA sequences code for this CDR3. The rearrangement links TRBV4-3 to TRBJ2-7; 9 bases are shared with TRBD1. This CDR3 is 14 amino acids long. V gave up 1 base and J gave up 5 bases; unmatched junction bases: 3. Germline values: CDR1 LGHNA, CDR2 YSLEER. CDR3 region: CASSQGTGAHEQYF. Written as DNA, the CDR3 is TGCGCCAGCAGCCAAGGGACAGGGGCCCACGAGCAGTACTTC.

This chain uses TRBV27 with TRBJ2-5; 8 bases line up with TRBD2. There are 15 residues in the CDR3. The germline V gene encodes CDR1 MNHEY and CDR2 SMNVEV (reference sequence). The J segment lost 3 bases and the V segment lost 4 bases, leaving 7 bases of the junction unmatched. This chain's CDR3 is CASSSTGGHKETQYF. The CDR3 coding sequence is TGTGCCAGCAGTTCAACGGGGGGGCATAAAGAGACCCAGTACTTC.

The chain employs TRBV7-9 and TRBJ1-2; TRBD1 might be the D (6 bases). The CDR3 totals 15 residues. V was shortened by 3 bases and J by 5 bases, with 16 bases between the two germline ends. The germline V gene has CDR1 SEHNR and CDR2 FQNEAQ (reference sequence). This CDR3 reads CASSFGAGARYGYTF. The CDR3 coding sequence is TGTGCCAGCAGCTTTGGGGCGGGGGCGCGGTATGGCTACACCTTC.

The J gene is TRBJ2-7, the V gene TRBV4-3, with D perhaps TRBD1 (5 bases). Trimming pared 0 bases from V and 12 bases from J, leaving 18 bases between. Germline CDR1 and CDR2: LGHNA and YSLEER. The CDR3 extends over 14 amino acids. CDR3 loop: CASSQDLIGQGPYF. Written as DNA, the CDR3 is TGCGCCAGCAGCCAAGATCTTATTGGACAAGGCCCGTACTTC.

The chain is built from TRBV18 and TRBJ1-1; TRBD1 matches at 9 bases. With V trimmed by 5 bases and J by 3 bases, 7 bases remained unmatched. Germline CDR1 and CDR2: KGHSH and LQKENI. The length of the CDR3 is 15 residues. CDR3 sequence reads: CASSKIRDRDTEAFF. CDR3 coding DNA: TGTGCCAGCTCAAAGATTCGGGACAGGGACACTGAAGCTTTCTTT.